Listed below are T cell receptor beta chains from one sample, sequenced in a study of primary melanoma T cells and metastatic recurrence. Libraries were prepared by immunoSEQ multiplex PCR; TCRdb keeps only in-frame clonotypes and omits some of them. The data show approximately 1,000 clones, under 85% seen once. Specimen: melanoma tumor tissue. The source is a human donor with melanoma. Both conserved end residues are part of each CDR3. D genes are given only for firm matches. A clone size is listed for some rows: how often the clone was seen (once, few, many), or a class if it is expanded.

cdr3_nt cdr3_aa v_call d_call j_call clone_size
TGTGCCAGCAGTGAAGCGCTTCGAGGGGCACCCCTCCACTTT CASSEALRGAPLHF TRBV6-1 NA TRBJ1-6 NA
TGTGCCAGCAGCCCAGCGCCGGGGGCCTACGAGCAGTACTTC CASSPAPGAYEQYF TRBV9 NA TRBJ2-7 NA
TGTGCCAGCAGCTTAAACCCGTGGGGTGAAAAACTGTTTTTT CASSLNPWGEKLFF TRBV7-6 NA TRBJ1-4 NA
TGTGCCAGCAGCCGCAGGACTAGCGGGAGGGCCGGGTCTGGGGCCAACGTCCTGACTTTC CASSRRTSGRAGSGANVLTF TRBV11-3 TRBD2 TRBJ2-6 NA
TGTGCCAGCAGTTACCGAGGAGGGACCTACGAGCAGTACTTC CASSYRGGTYEQYF TRBV6-8 NA TRBJ2-7 NA
TGTGCCAGCAGTCCTAGCGGGGGGCACAATGAGCAGTTCTTC CASSPSGGHNEQFF TRBV6-8 TRBD2 TRBJ2-1 NA
TGTGCCACCAGCAGAGTAGACGGACGTAGCAATCAGCCCCAGCATTTT CATSRVDGRSNQPQHF TRBV15 NA TRBJ1-5 NA
TGTGCCAGCAGTGGTGGAAGTCCTAACTATGGCTACACCTTC CASSGGSPNYGYTF TRBV6-8 NA TRBJ1-2 NA
TGTGCCAGCAGCTTCGGGGCTGGGGTTTACAATGAGCAGTTCTTC CASSFGAGVYNEQFF TRBV11-3 NA TRBJ2-1 NA
TGTGCCAGCAGCTTGGGCCTGGACAGGCTATACGAGCAGTACTTC CASSLGLDRLYEQYF TRBV11-3 TRBD1 TRBJ2-7 NA
TGTGCCAGCCTAGTGGGACAGGGGGCTACCTACGAGCAGTACTTC CASLVGQGATYEQYF TRBV6-8 TRBD1 TRBJ2-7 NA
TGTGCCAGCAGTTTACAGGGGAGGAGAAACATTCAGTACTTC CASSLQGRRNIQYF TRBV28 NA TRBJ2-4 NA
TGTGCCAGTAGTGCCGGACAGACCTACACTGAAGCTTTCTTT CASSAGQTYTEAFF TRBV19 NA TRBJ1-1 NA
TGTGCCAGCAGCTTACTGGCCGGGACAAGGGCCGGGCCCAATCAGCCCCAGCATTTT CASSLLAGTRAGPNQPQHF TRBV11-3 NA TRBJ1-5 NA
TGTGCCAGCAGTGGCGGGACAGACTATGAAAAACTGTTTTTT CASSGGTDYEKLFF TRBV6-8 TRBD1 TRBJ1-4 few
TGTGCCAGCAGCCTTTCTAGCGGGATCTACACCGGGGAGCTGTTTTTT CASSLSSGIYTGELFF TRBV11-3 TRBD2 TRBJ2-2 NA
TGTGCCAGCAACCAGGTGGAGCGGGGAGATGAGCAGTTCTTC CASNQVERGDEQFF TRBV12-5 TRBD2 TRBJ2-1 NA
TGTGCCTGGAGACGACCGGGACGCACCTTCAATGAGCAGTTCTTC CAWRRPGRTFNEQFF TRBV30 NA TRBJ2-1 NA
TGTGCCAGCAGCCTAGCGGGGGGCACCTTTAGGACAGATACGCAGTATTTT CASSLAGGTFRTDTQYF TRBV7-1 TRBD2 TRBJ2-3 NA
TGTGCCTGGAGCCGACTAGCGGCCGGCAATGAGCAGTTCTTC CAWSRLAAGNEQFF TRBV30 TRBD2 TRBJ2-1 NA
TGTGCCAGTAGTAGGGTCCTGACAGAGTCTAATGAAAAACTGTTTTTT CASSRVLTESNEKLFF TRBV19 NA TRBJ1-4 few
TGTGCCAGCACCCCGGGGACTTTACTCAGCACAGATACGCAGTATTTT CASTPGTLLSTDTQYF TRBV6-8 NA TRBJ2-3 NA
TGTGCCAGCAGCAGGGACAGGGTTGACACCGGGGAGCTGTTTTTT CASSRDRVDTGELFF TRBV11-3 TRBD1 TRBJ2-2 NA
TGTGCCAGCAGTACCCTCGGGACACTCAATGAAAAACTGTTTTTT CASSTLGTLNEKLFF TRBV6-8 NA TRBJ1-4 NA
TGTGCCAGTAGTATTGGGGCAGGCATAGACATTCAGTACTTC CASSIGAGIDIQYF TRBV19 NA TRBJ2-4 NA
TGTGCCAGCAGCTTGGCCGTCCAAAGCTCTGGAAACACCATATATTTT CASSLAVQSSGNTIYF TRBV11-3 NA TRBJ1-3 NA
TGTGCCAGTAGCCGACTAGCGGGATCATACAATGAGCAGTTCTTC CASSRLAGSYNEQFF TRBV19 TRBD2 TRBJ2-1 few
TGTGCCAGCTCACCAGGGGAAGGTGAAGCTTTCTTT CASSPGEGEAFF TRBV18 NA TRBJ1-1 NA
TGTGCCAGCAGCTTTTCCGGGACAGGGCTGGGGAATGAGCAGTTCTTC CASSFSGTGLGNEQFF TRBV11-3 TRBD1 TRBJ2-1 NA
TGTGCCAGCAGCTTAGCCCCAGGAGGGCGGAACACTGAAGCTTTCTTT CASSLAPGGRNTEAFF TRBV7-7 NA TRBJ1-1 NA
TGTGCCAGCAGCTCCCGACAGAGAAACTATGGCTACACCTTC CASSSRQRNYGYTF TRBV11-3 NA TRBJ1-2 NA